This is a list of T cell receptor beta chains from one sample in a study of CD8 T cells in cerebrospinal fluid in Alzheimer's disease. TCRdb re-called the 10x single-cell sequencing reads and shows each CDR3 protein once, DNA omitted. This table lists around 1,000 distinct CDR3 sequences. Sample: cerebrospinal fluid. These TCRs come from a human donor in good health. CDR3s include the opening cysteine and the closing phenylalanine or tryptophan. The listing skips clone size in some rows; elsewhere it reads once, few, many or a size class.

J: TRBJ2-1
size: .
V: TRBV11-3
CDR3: CASSLAGQNYYYNEQFF

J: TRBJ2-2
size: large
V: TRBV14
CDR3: CASSPPGTAGELFF

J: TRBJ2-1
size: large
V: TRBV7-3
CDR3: CASSPGGLANEQFF

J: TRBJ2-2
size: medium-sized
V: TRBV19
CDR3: CASTGERGPPGELFF

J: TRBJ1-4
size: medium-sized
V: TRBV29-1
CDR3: CSASRGNNEKLFF

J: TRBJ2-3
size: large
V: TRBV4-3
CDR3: CASSQDPRGLTDTQYF

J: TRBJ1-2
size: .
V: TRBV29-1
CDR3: CSVGQGGDYTF

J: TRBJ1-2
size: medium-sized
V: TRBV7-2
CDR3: CASSLGPNNYGYTF

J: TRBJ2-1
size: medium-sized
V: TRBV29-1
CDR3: CSVGLAVDNEQFF

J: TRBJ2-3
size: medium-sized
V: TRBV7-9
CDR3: CASSLGTASSTDTQYF

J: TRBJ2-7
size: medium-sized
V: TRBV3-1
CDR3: CASSLNLGGGLSYEQYF

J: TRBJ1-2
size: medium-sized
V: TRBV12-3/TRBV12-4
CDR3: CASSLAGGYTF

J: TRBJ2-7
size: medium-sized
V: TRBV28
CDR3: CASQPTSGGSYEQYF

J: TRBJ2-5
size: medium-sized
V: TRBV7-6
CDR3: CASSPGLAGGETQYF

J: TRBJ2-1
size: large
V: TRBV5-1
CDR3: CASSQHGRSPPSSYNEQFF

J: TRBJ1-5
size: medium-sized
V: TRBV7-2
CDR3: CASSWGGGNQPQHF

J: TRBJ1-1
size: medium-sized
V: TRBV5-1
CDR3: CASSLFGQGASEAFF

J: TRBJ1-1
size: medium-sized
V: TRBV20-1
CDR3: CSARDPGAKKTEAFF

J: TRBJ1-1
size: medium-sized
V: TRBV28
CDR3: CASSSASDRSTEAFF

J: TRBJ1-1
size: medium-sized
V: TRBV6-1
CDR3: CASSDRRNTEAFF

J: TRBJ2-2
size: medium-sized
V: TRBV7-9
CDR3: CASSPYRGRHTGELFF

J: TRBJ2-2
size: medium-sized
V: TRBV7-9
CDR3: CASSFLAGVTGELFF

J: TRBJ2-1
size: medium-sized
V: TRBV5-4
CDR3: CASSLESGYNEQFF

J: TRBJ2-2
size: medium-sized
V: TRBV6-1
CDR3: CASSAGTGHPNTGELFF

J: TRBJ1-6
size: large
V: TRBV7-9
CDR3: CASSPMQQGGSPLHF

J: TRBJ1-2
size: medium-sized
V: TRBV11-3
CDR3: CASSLDRVNYGYTF

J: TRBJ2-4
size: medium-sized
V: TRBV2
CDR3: CASIREAKNIQYF

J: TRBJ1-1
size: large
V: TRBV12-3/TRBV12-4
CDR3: CASKGVSGTEAFF

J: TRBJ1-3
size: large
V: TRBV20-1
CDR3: CSARDRSFSGNTIYF

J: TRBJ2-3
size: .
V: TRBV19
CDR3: CASSTSGQATDTQYF

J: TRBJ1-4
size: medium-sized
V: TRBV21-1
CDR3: CASSASRVEEKLFF

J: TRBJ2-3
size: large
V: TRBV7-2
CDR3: CASSLGPAGLSTDTQYF